The T cell receptor (beta chain) under discussion was sequenced for a study of T-cell memory formation after mild COVID-19. Study-wide findings and caveats: The main location of contracting CD4+ clones was CM and EM, and that of contracting CD8+ clones was EMRA. Day 15 to 85 contracting clones showed balanced CD4/CD8; later expanders leaned CD4+.

The sample holds many counts of this clonotype. Its target is not known. CDR3 length equals 15 residues. With V trimmed by 6 bases and J by 1 base, 8 bases remained unmatched. From germline, CDR1 is DFQATT and CDR2 SNEGSKA (reference sequence). The authors produced TCR alpha and TCR beta cDNA libraries with sample barcodes and UMIs by 5'RACE using constant-segment primers. TCRdb reanalysed the 5' RACE reads using MiXCR and keeps one entry per CDR3 protein. This table has about 270,000 distinct CDR3 sequences, 15% to 20% appearing once. V and J are TRBV20-1 and TRBJ2-5, with 10 positions matching TRBD2. The sequenced sample consisted of PBMCs or a T cell subset sorted from them (not recorded which). This receptor was obtained from a man aged 18 to 30 who had mild COVID-19 (a few samples of this study predate the infection). Cell type and time point are not known. The CDR3 protein is CSALSGGTFQETQYF. In DNA form, the CDR3 reads TGCAGTGCCCTTAGCGGGGGGACCTTCCAAGAGACCCAGTACTTC.